These 27 T cell receptor beta chains were sequenced from one sample in a study of T cells in Graves' hyperthyroidism and ophthalmopathy. Amplified regions were TCR beta CDR3 sequences from RNA transcripts. The study used the HTBI primer set for a first-round RT-PCR of the TCR CDR3. TCRdb passed the multiplex PCR reads through MiXCR, listing each CDR3 protein once. The sample includes nearly 750,000 distinct CDR3 sequences, under 45% seen only once; the top ten take roughly 30%. Sequencing was carried out using blood. The receptors were gathered from a woman in her thirties or forties with Graves' hyperthyroidism.

The chain is built from TRBV12-3 or TRBV12-4 and TRBJ2-5; tentative D call: TRBD2 (6 bases). The CDR3 covers 14 residues. Trimming shortened V by 5 bases and J by 5 bases, and 15 bases separated the two germline ends. CDR3 in amino acids: CASSRGRSGETQYF. CDR3 DNA: TGTGCCAGCAGTCGGGGGAGGTCGGGTGAGACCCAGTACTTC.

The sample holds one count of this clonotype. V usage is TRBV19 and J usage is TRBJ2-7; 12 nucleotides line up with TRBD2. The CDR3 has 14 residues. CDR1 LNHDA and CDR2 SQIVND come from the germline V gene (reference sequence). With 9 bases clipped from V and 7 bases from J, the junction kept 10 bases outside the gene matches. The CDR3 bases are TGTGCCAGCAGACCGGGACTAGCGGGTGGTGAGCAGTACTTC. It codes for CASRPGLAGGEQYF.

This clonotype showed up many times. V is TRBV6-1 and J is TRBJ1-1, with D possibly TRBD1 on 6 matching bases. Germline V lookup: CDR1 MNHNS, CDR2 SASEGT. The CDR3 extends over 14 amino acids. Trimming took off 8 bases at V and 0 bases at J, with 13 bases between the two ends. For the CDR3, the DNA is TGTGCCAGCCGGTGGGACAACTTGAACACTGAAGCTTTCTTT. Protein sequence: CASRWDNLNTEAFF.

This clonotype occurred a few times. The chain uses TRBV7-9 and TRBJ1-3; D is perhaps TRBD1 (5 bases). The germline V gene has CDR1 SEHNR and CDR2 FQNEAQ (reference sequence). The V end lost 2 bases, the J end lost 0 bases, and 11 bases lay between the germline ends. The CDR3 loop spans 16 amino acids. The CDR3 region has the DNA TGTGCCAGCAGCTTATTGAGACAGAGCTCTGGAAACACCATATATTTT. Encoded protein: CASSLLRQSSGNTIYF.

The chain is built from TRBV6-5 and TRBJ2-7, with no clear D. This CDR3 is built from 14 residues. V was pared by 0 bases and J by 6 bases, with 12 bases between. Germline CDR1 is MNHEY and CDR2 is SVGAGI. CDR3 amino acids: CASSYSEPLGEQYF. CDR3 nucleotides: TGTGCCAGCAGTTACTCGGAACCTCTCGGCGAGCAGTACTTC.

The V gene is TRBV7-9, the J gene TRBJ1-1, with D perhaps TRBD1 (5 bases). This CDR3 is 15 amino acids long. The ends were cut back, 5 bases at V and 5 bases at J, with 18 bases in the middle. In germline, CDR1 is SEHNR, CDR2 FQNEAQ (reference sequence). The CDR3 here is CASSPGGAGSTEAFF. DNA of the CDR3: TGTGCCAGCAGCCCCGGAGGGGCAGGGTCGACTGAAGCTTTCTTT.

This clonotype came up many times. The chain is built from TRBV9 and TRBJ1-2; 7 nucleotides match TRBD1. V shed 5 bases and J 8 bases; nucleotides not matched to a gene: 9. The germline gives CDR1 SGDLS, CDR2 YYNGEE. The length of the CDR3 is 13 residues. The CDR3 is CASRPRGPGGYTF. The CDR3 nucleotides are TGTGCCAGCAGGCCAAGGGGGCCGGGAGGCTACACCTTC. The full variable domain, with the rest looked up from reference TRBV9 and TRBJ1-2, is DSGVTQTPKHLITATGQRVTLRCSPRSGDLSVYWYQQSLDQGLQFLIQYYNGEERAKGNILERFSAQQFPDLHSELNLSSLELGDSALYFCASRPRGPGGYTFGSGTRLTVV.

This clonotype was observed many times. The rearrangement links TRBV12-3 or TRBV12-4 to TRBJ1-2; TRBD1 is a possible D gene (5 bases). This CDR3 spans 14 amino acids. V was clipped by 2 bases and J by 8 bases, with 15 bases between them. This chain's CDR3 is CASSLLGRAEGYTF. Here the CDR3 DNA reads TGTGCCAGCAGTTTACTGGGCAGGGCGGAGGGCTACACCTTC.

This clonotype was seen ten or more times. The rearrangement uses TRBV6-5 and TRBJ1-2, with no clear D. CDR3 length: 16 amino acids. Germline V gene lookup returns CDR1 MNHEY and CDR2 SVGAGI. V lost 0 bases and J 7 bases, leaving 18 bases between the germline ends. The CDR3 DNA reads TGTGCCAGCAGTTACTCGATTGCTGGGCGGGCTTCTGGCTACACCTTC. Amino acid sequence: CASSYSIAGRASGYTF.

The chain is built from TRBV6-5 and TRBJ1-1, with D possibly matching TRBD1 (6 bases). The germline CDR1 and CDR2 sequences are MNHEY and SVGAGI. The CDR3 consists of 12 residues. With 5 bases removed from V and 8 bases from J, the gap between germline ends came to 12 bases. The CDR3 DNA reads as TGTGCCAGCAGTCCCGGGACACGAGAAGCTTTCTTT. As protein: CASSPGTREAFF.

This clonotype came up once. The DNA for the CDR3 is TGTGCCAGCAAGACTGGGACGGTTTATAATTCACCCCTCCACTTT. It codes for CASKTGTVYNSPLHF. The genes are TRBV2 and TRBJ1-6; TRBD1 is a possible D gene (5 bases). The CDR3 loop spans 15 amino acids. V was shortened by 7 bases and J by 4 bases, with 14 bases between the two germline ends. Looked up from germline, CDR1 is SNHLY and CDR2 is FYNNEI. The full variable domain, its missing parts supplied by reference TRBV2 and TRBJ1-6, is EPEVTQTPSHQVTQMGQEVILRCVPISNHLYFYWYRQILGQKVEFLVSFYNNEISEKSEIFDDQFSVERPDGSNFTLKIRSTKLEDSAMYFCASKTGTVYNSPLHFGNGTRLTVT.

This clonotype was picked up many times. The chain joins TRBV24-1 to TRBJ1-4; no clear D gene. Trimming left V 4 bases short and J 9 bases short, with 20 bases between. CDR3 length: 16 amino acids. Germline CDR1 KGHDR, CDR2 SFDVKD. The CDR3 DNA sequence: TGTGCCACCAGTGAGGAGCGACTCTGCAGCCGAAAAAAACTGTTTTTT. Residues: CATSEERLCSRKKLFF.

The genes are TRBV29-1 and TRBJ2-3; 7 bases align to TRBD2. The CDR3 contains 17 residues. Trimming at V came to 7 bases and at J to 4 bases, leaving 20 bases not matched to a gene. Germline assignment: CDR1 SQVTM and CDR2 ANQGSEA. CDR3 sequence reads: CSGVGAGDFYVADTQYF. CDR3 nucleotides: TGCAGCGGTGTAGGGGCGGGAGATTTTTATGTTGCAGATACGCAGTATTTT.

The V gene is TRBV10-2, the J gene TRBJ1-1; maybe TRBD1 (5 bases). Between the trimmed V and J ends, which lost 3 bases and 3 bases, there was a span of 11 bases. CDR3 length: 14 amino acids. Germline V gene sequence: CDR1 WSHSY, CDR2 SAAADI. CDR3: CASSETPGYTEAFF. In DNA, the CDR3 is TGCGCCAGCAGTGAAACCCCAGGGTACACTGAAGCTTTCTTT.

This clonotype has a handful of counts. This chain connects TRBV10-2 to TRBJ1-1; a possible D gene is TRBD1 (5 bases). The CDR3 is made up of 13 amino acids. Germline-derived CDR1 and CDR2 are WSHSY and SAAADI. V lost 6 bases and J 3 bases, leaving 11 bases between the germline ends. The CDR3, as DNA: TGCGCCAGCAGAGACAGCCTTTACACTGAAGCTTTCTTT. It translates to CASRDSLYTEAFF.

This clonotype was seen repeatedly, ten times or more. This chain connects TRBV15 to TRBJ1-1; perhaps TRBD1 as D (5 bases). The CDR3 covers 14 residues. CDR1 is LNHNV and CDR2 is YYDKDF in the germline V gene (reference sequence). V was trimmed by 1 base and J by 5 bases, leaving 11 bases between them. CDR3 region: CATSRGTGGTEAFF. The CDR3 bases are TGTGCCACCAGCAGAGGCACAGGAGGGACTGAAGCTTTCTTT.

This clonotype was seen a handful of times. The chain carries TRBV12-3 or TRBV12-4 and TRBJ2-5, with 7 bases matching TRBD1. The junction had 17 bases not matched to a gene; V was cut back by 6 bases and J by 7 bases. The CDR3 is 16 residues long. This CDR3 is CASSQASTGMGATQYF. Here the CDR3 DNA reads TGTGCCAGCAGCCAGGCCTCGACAGGGATGGGGGCGACCCAGTACTTC.

On this clonotype: Just one base apart from a much larger clone, this may be a read error. The chain uses TRBV7-6 and TRBJ1-2; D gene ambiguous. Germline CDR1 is SGHVS and CDR2 is FNYEAQ. CDR3 length: 15 residues. This CDR3 reads CASNLASGANYGYTF. CDR3 DNA: TGTGCCAGCAACTTAGCATCCGGGGCTAACTATGGCTACACCTTC.

Concerning this clonotype itself: Given a much more abundant clone one base away, this may be a read error. The CDR3 DNA reads as TGCAGTGCTAGTTCATGGGACTTTAGCACCGGGGAGCTGTTTTTT. Translation gives CSASSWDFSTGELFF. The chain has TRBV20-1 and TRBJ2-2; tentative D call: TRBD2 (6 bases). CDR1 and CDR2 from the germline V gene are DFQATT and SNEGSKA (reference sequence). Trimming took 3 bases from V and 4 from J, leaving 15 bases between them. The CDR3 has 15 residues.

This chain joins TRBV7-9 and TRBJ1-1; D uncertain. This CDR3 region has 14 residues. With 6 bases removed from V and 1 base from J, the gap between germline ends came to 12 bases. Germline V CDR1 and CDR2: SEHNR, FQNEAQ (reference sequence). For the CDR3, the DNA is TGTGCCAGCAGTACCAATGGCGGGAACACTGAAGCTTTCTTT. It is translated as CASSTNGGNTEAFF.

This rearrangement joins TRBV6-5 to TRBJ2-7, with 11 nucleotides matching TRBD2. The junction had 6 bases not matched to a gene; V was cut back by 6 bases and J by 2 bases. This CDR3 has 15 residues. From germline, CDR1 is MNHEY and CDR2 SVGAGI. This CDR3 reads CASRMGTSGPYEQYF. The CDR3 DNA sequence: TGTGCCAGCAGAATGGGGACTAGCGGTCCCTACGAGCAGTACTTC.

The sample holds many counts of this clonotype. The chain employs TRBV3-1 and TRBJ1-2; unclear D gene. CDR1 and CDR2 from the germline V gene are LGHDT and YNNKEL (reference sequence). Trimming left V 0 bases short and J 8 bases short, with 7 bases between. The CDR3 has 12 residues. In nucleotides, the CDR3 is TGTGCCAGCAGCCAAGATGAGGCAGGCTACACCTTC. It translates to CASSQDEAGYTF.

This sequence joins TRBV20-1 and TRBJ2-5; 7 bases fit TRBD2. CDR1 and CDR2 from the germline V gene are DFQATT and SNEGSKA (reference sequence). The CDR3 runs 10 residues. DNA for the CDR3: TGCAGCACTGGGGGGGAGGCCCAGTACTTC. This translates into CSTGGEAQYF.

The count of this clonotype is one. The chain couples TRBV25-1 to TRBJ2-2, with 7 bases matching TRBD2. In germline, CDR1 is MGHDK, CDR2 SYGVNS. This CDR3 contains 16 residues. The J segment lost 3 bases and the V segment lost 1 base, leaving 5 bases of the junction unmatched. The CDR3 nucleotides read TGTGCCAGCAGTGAATCTGCGGGAGTATACACCGGGGAGCTGTTTTTT. Its protein is CASSESAGVYTGELFF.

The J gene is TRBJ1-6, the V gene TRBV7-9; 8 nucleotides align to TRBD1. The V gene end was trimmed by 5 bases and the J gene end by 13 bases; junction bases not matched to a gene: 7. Germline assignment: CDR1 SEHNR and CDR2 FQNEAQ (reference sequence). This CDR3 is 13 amino acids long. The CDR3: CASSPRGTGPLHF. CDR3 nucleotide sequence: TGTGCCAGCAGCCCCCGGGGGACAGGTCCCCTCCACTTT.

This clonotype was counted a single time. The chain joins TRBV30 to TRBJ2-2; the D gene is possibly TRBD1 (5 bases). V lost 4 bases and J lost 7, with 13 bases in between. Germline values: CDR1 GTSNPN, CDR2 SVGIG (reference sequence). This CDR3 has 13 amino acids. In nucleotides, the CDR3 is TGTGCCTGGACAGGGAAGTCAGGCGGGGAGCTGTTTTTT. Translation gives CAWTGKSGGELFF.

This clonotype appeared many times. The chain has TRBV20-1 and TRBJ1-1; no definite D call. The CDR3 is 10 amino acids. Per the germline V gene, CDR1 is DFQATT and CDR2 is SNEGSKA (reference sequence). CDR3 in amino acids: CREDGTEAFF. The CDR3, as DNA: TGCAGAGAGGACGGCACTGAAGCTTTCTTT.